This TCR beta chain was captured by sequencing in a study of a mutant IDH1 vaccine in newly diagnosed glioma. About the research overall: Radiotherapy, temozolomide, or both had been given previously, and both were given to most. Study observations and caveats: Alterations occurring in top peripheral T cell clonotypes seemed unrelated to pseudoprogression.

Data came from immunoSEQ multiplex PCR; TCRdb stores just in-frame clones and leaves some out. This table holds approximately 31,000 clones, roughly 75% found once. As regards this clone: The antigen remains undetermined.

Trimming took off 1 base at V and 5 bases at J, with 10 bases between the two ends. The CDR3 totals 14 residues. Per the germline V gene, CDR1 is SGHNT and CDR2 is YENEEA. Time point in this sample: week 35, safety follow-up. Vaccine doses each comprised 300 ug of mutant IDH1 20-mer peptide, with topical imiquimod. Eight vaccinations reached patients in weeks 1, 3, 5, 7, 11, 15, 19 and 23. The TCR sequence derives from a man in his forties with glioma. Some clones in this sample may be carry-over from other donors' samples. The starting material was PBMCs, obtained from a glioma patient whose treatment included an IDH1 peptide vaccine. The rearrangement uses TRBV11-3 and TRBJ2-3; D may be TRBD2 (6 bases). The CDR3 DNA reads TGTGCCAGCAGCTTAGGCGGGGACCTAGATACGCAGTATTTT. Amino acid sequence: CASSLGGDLDTQYF.